Each of the 21 T cell receptor beta chains below was sequenced from the same sample in a study of human T cells and chemical hapten exposure. Time point in this sample: patch test 3, about 24 weeks after DPC sensitization. Regarding treatment: therapeutic diphenylcyclopropenone sensitization with weekly scalp DPC. TCRdb passed the RACE reads through MiXCR, listing each CDR3 protein once. This table holds 55,000 to 75,000 distinct CDR3 sequences, 9.5% to 15% found once. The sample was whole blood, taken in connection with sensitization to the hapten diphenylcyclopropenone (DPC). Receptors were obtained from a man younger than 40 with alopecia areata. Some clones in this sample may be carry-over from other donors' samples.

This clonotype was seen more than once but under ten times. The chain is built from TRBV4-3 and TRBJ2-7, with a tentative D call TRBD1 (6 bases). The CDR3 consists of 14 residues. Germline CDR1 reads LGHNA; CDR2 reads YSLEER. V lost 1 base and J lost 4, with 11 bases in between. The CDR3 loop is CASSQGWTAYEQYF. CDR3 sequence (DNA): TGCGCCAGCAGCCAAGGATGGACAGCTTACGAGCAGTACTTC.

This clonotype was detected ten times or more. The chain joins TRBV4-2 to TRBJ1-5; D is possibly TRBD1 (5 bases). The CDR3 is 15 amino acids. V lost 2 bases to trimming and J lost 1 base, with 9 bases between them. Germline-derived CDR1 and CDR2 are LGHNA and YNFKEQ. The CDR3 DNA sequence: TGTGCCAGCAGCCAACCCCAGGGAAGCAATCAGCCCCAGCATTTT. Translation gives CASSQPQGSNQPQHF.

Ten or more counts support this clonotype. This rearrangement joins TRBV21-1 to TRBJ1-1. TRBV21-1 is reported as a pseudogene. The CDR3 consists of 9 residues. CDR3 sequence: CVRAGEAFF. The CDR3 nucleotides are TGTGTGAGGGCTGGTGAAGCTTTCTTT.

Only a few counts were recorded for this clonotype. The chain combines TRBV5-1 with TRBJ2-3, with D tentatively TRBD1 (7 bases). V lost 0 bases and J 3 bases, leaving 17 bases between the germline ends. The CDR3 extends over 17 amino acids. Germline V gene lookup returns CDR1 SGHRS and CDR2 YFSETQ. The CDR3 here is CASSLEFGPGGTDTQYF. In nucleotides, the CDR3 is TGCGCCAGCAGCTTGGAGTTCGGCCCAGGGGGGACAGATACGCAGTATTTT.

This clonotype was counted many times. The genes are TRBV7-2 and TRBJ2-3; D call uncertain. The germline V gene has CDR1 SGHTA and CDR2 FQGNSA. The CDR3 is made up of 12 amino acids. V lost 3 bases, J lost 9 bases, and 10 bases lay in between. CDR3 protein: CASSLAYDTQYF. The CDR3, as DNA: TGTGCCAGCAGCTTGGCCTACGACACGCAGTATTTT.

The J gene is TRBJ2-1, the V gene TRBV24-1; D may correspond to TRBD1 or TRBD2 (6 bases each). Per the germline V gene, CDR1 is KGHDR and CDR2 is SFDVKD. Between the trimmed V and J ends, which lost 4 bases and 4 bases, there was a span of 10 bases. The CDR3 totals 14 residues. This CDR3 reads CATSEGGLYNEQFF. The CDR3 DNA sequence: TGTGCCACCAGTGAAGGGGGACTTTACAATGAGCAGTTCTTC.

Note on this clonotype: A much larger clone sits a single nucleotide away, making a read error possible. The rearrangement uses TRBV24-1 and TRBJ1-1; D not certain. Per germline, CDR1 KGHDR and CDR2 SFDVKD. This CDR3 is built from 13 residues. CDR3 sequence: CATGDYRESQAFF. DNA of the CDR3: TGTGCCACCGGTGATTACCGGGAGTCCCAAGCTTTCTTT.

The gene calls are TRBV2 and TRBJ2-3; D is ambiguous. V lost 8 bases, J lost 1 base, and 7 bases lay in between. This CDR3 region has 12 residues. Per germline, CDR1 SNHLY and CDR2 FYNNEI. The CDR3 loop reads CASPAGTDTQYF. CDR3 DNA: TGTGCCAGCCCTGCGGGCACAGATACGCAGTATTTT. Complete variable domain (other parts from reference TRBV2 and TRBJ2-3): EPEVTQTPSHQVTQMGQEVILRCVPISNHLYFYWYRQILGQKVEFLVSFYNNEISEKSEIFDDQFSVERPDGSNFTLKIRSTKLEDSAMYFCASPAGTDTQYFGPGTRLTVL.

V is TRBV14 and J is TRBJ2-3; D is undetermined. Trimming removed 4 bases at V and 11 bases at J, with 16 bases between. Germline CDR1 reads SGHDN; CDR2 reads FVKESK. The CDR3 extends over 13 amino acids. In DNA, the CDR3 is TGTGCCAGCAGCCCCCGTCCCGAAGGCATGCAGTATTTT. It translates to CASSPRPEGMQYF.

This chain links TRBV4-3 with TRBJ2-2, with D perhaps given as TRBD1 or TRBD2 (5 bases each). Germline V lookup: CDR1 LGHNA, CDR2 YSLEER. The CDR3 is 17 amino acids. Between the trimmed V and J ends, which lost 0 bases and 3 bases, there was a span of 14 bases. The CDR3 DNA reads as TGCGCCAGCAGCCAAGATGACAGCGGTTGGGACACCGGGGAGCTGTTTTTT. Protein: CASSQDDSGWDTGELFF.

Remarks on this clonotype: One junction end does not reproduce the germline sequence, and a read error may be involved. The rearrangement joins TRBV18 to TRBJ1-3, with TRBD1 as a possible D gene (5 bases). The CDR3 extends over 14 amino acids. Per the germline V gene, CDR1 is KGHSH and CDR2 is LQKENI. CDR3 residues: CASSKRDDGSTIYF. The CDR3 region has the DNA TGTGCCAGCTCAAAGCGGGACGACGGAAGCACCATATATTTT.

This clonotype was detected ten times or more. This rearrangement joins TRBV4-2 to TRBJ2-3; the D gene is possibly TRBD2 (5 bases). The germline V and J ends were trimmed by 1 base and 0 bases, with 17 bases remaining between them. The germline V gene has CDR1 LGHNA and CDR2 YNFKEQ. The length of the CDR3 is 18 residues. CDR3 DNA: TGTGCCAGCAGCCAAGGGGTTAGCGCCAATCCTAGCACAGATACGCAGTATTTT. Translating it yields CASSQGVSANPSTDTQYF.

The sample holds many counts of this clonotype. V and J are TRBV28 and TRBJ2-3; D unresolved. The V gene's germline CDR1 is MDHEN and CDR2 SYDVKM. Deletions cut 5 bases from V and 7 bases from J, with 7 bases between. The CDR3 is 11 amino acids. The CDR3 spells CASSRINTQYF. In DNA, the CDR3 is TGTGCCAGCAGTCGGATTAATACGCAGTATTTT.

This clonotype was counted ten times or more. The J gene is TRBJ2-7, the V gene TRBV6-1, with D unresolved. CDR3 size: 12 residues. Trimming stripped 6 bases from V and 0 bases from J, with 6 bases between. In germline, CDR1 is MNHNS, CDR2 SASEGT. The CDR3 loop reads CASSESSYEQYF. CDR3 coding DNA: TGTGCCAGCAGCGAGAGCTCCTACGAGCAGTACTTC.

In its sample, this clonotype was seen many times. This chain joins TRBV6-2 or TRBV6-3 and TRBJ2-7; D is unclear. The germline V gene encodes CDR1 MNHEY and CDR2 SVGEGT. V was cut by 2 bases and J by 3 bases, with 5 bases left in between. This CDR3 region has 12 residues. This chain's CDR3 is CASSYAFYEQYF. The DNA for the CDR3 is TGTGCCAGCAGTTACGCATTCTACGAGCAGTACTTC.

The genes are TRBV10-3 and TRBJ1-3; 8 bases map to TRBD1. The CDR3 is 15 residues long. In germline, CDR1 is ENHRY, CDR2 SYGVKD. With 3 bases clipped from V and 2 bases from J, the junction kept 3 bases outside the gene matches. CDR3 region: CAISDQGAAGNTIYF. DNA of the CDR3: TGTGCCATCAGTGACCAGGGGGCCGCTGGAAACACCATATATTTT.

The CDR3 nucleotides read TGTGCCAGCAGCCAAGGGGGGGGTTTGGCTTTCTTT. Protein sequence: CASSQGGGLAFF. The chain recombines TRBV3-1 with TRBJ1-1, with D perhaps matching TRBD1 (5 bases). Per the germline V gene, CDR1 is LGHDT and CDR2 is YNNKEL (reference sequence). Trimming removed 1 base at V and 11 bases at J, with 11 bases between. The CDR3 spans 12 residues.

The chain has TRBV12-3 or TRBV12-4 and TRBJ1-5, with TRBD1 identical over 9 bases. The CDR3 has 15 amino acids. With 6 bases clipped from V and 4 bases from J, the junction kept 7 bases outside the gene matches. The CDR3: CASRGTGWVNQPQHF. The CDR3 nucleotides are TGTGCCAGCAGGGGGACAGGGTGGGTGAATCAGCCCCAGCATTTT.

The V gene is TRBV19, the J gene TRBJ1-2; D is unclear. The CDR3 sequence is 12 residues long. Germline lookup yields CDR1 LNHDA and CDR2 SQIVND (reference sequence). V lost 3 bases and J 8 bases, leaving 10 bases between the germline ends. CDR3 residues: CASSMVQQGYTF. CDR3 in DNA: TGTGCCAGTAGTATGGTACAGCAAGGCTACACCTTC.

The chain carries TRBV12-3 or TRBV12-4 and TRBJ2-2, with 8 bases matching TRBD2. V lost 8 bases and J lost 0; bases outside the gene matches: 5. CDR3 length equals 15 residues. The CDR3 here is CASLRGGPNTGELFF. CDR3 coding DNA: TGTGCCAGCCTACGGGGGGGACCGAACACCGGGGAGCTGTTTTTT.

A note on this clonotype: This could be a read error, since a much larger clone is one nucleotide away. The chain uses TRBV29-1 and TRBJ1-2, with TRBD1 matching 9 bases. Germline lookup yields CDR1 SQVTM and CDR2 ANQGSEA. The CDR3 sequence is 16 residues long. The CDR3 reads CSVVALQGARDYGCTF. The CDR3 DNA sequence: TGCAGCGTTGTAGCATTACAGGGGGCTCGGGACTATGGCTGCACCTTC.